These 26 T cell receptor beta chains were sequenced from one sample in a study of monozygotic twins with inflammatory bowel disease. TCRdb reprocessed the 5' RACE reads and stores each CDR3 protein as one record, lacking DNA. Reported are some 170,000 distinct CDR3 sequences; the ten largest clones contain 2.8%. The sequenced material came from blood. The receptors here all came from a human donor with ulcerative colitis or Crohn's disease, or a healthy co-twin of an affected twin (not recorded which).

The V call is TRBV9, the J call TRBJ2-5; as DNA is missing, the TRBD1 call by TCRdb cannot be tested. The CDR3 is 14 residues long. Germline loops: CDR1 SGDLS, CDR2 YYNGEE. CDR3: CASSPEGGGETQYF.

The chain joins TRBV30 to TRBJ1-5; the TCRdb D gene call, TRBD1, has no DNA to confirm it. Germline V CDR1 and CDR2: GTSNPN, SVGIG (reference sequence). This CDR3 has 14 amino acids. The CDR3 sequence is CAWSSWTGNQPQHF.

The rearrangement links TRBV5-5 to TRBJ1-3; TCRdb gives TRBD1 as the D gene, but with no DNA this cannot be confirmed. This CDR3 comprises 14 residues. From germline, CDR1 is SGHKS and CDR2 YYEKEE (reference sequence). The CDR3 loop reads CASSLQGAVDTIYF.

V gene TRBV3-1 combines with J gene TRBJ2-7; the D gene TCRdb calls, TRBD2, cannot be checked with no DNA. The CDR3 has 16 residues. Germline CDR1 LGHDT, CDR2 YNNKEL (reference sequence). CDR3 in amino acids: CASSQRAGGPTYEQYF.

The CDR3 loop is CASSLEASQETQYF. The V call is TRBV5-1, the J call TRBJ2-5; TCRdb's D call, TRBD2, is unchecked because there is no DNA. CDR3 size: 14 residues. Germline CDR1 is SGHRS and CDR2 is YFSETQ.

The V call is TRBV7-2, the J call TRBJ2-7; TCRdb designates TRBD2, a call that cannot be tested without DNA. From germline, CDR1 is SGHTA and CDR2 FQGNSA. This CDR3 comprises 16 residues. CDR3 sequence: CASSLLGRFRTYEQYF.

The rearrangement links TRBV11-2 to TRBJ2-3; TCRdb calls TRBD1, which cannot be checked without DNA. This CDR3 spans 18 amino acids. Per the germline V gene, CDR1 is SGHAT and CDR2 is FQNNGV. The CDR3 loop reads CASSPLRRTGDFPDTQYF. The variable domain in full, with the rest retrieved from reference TRBV11-2 and TRBJ2-3, is EAGVAQSPRYKIIEKRQSVAFWCNPISGHATLYWYQQILGQGPKLLIQFQNNGVVDDSQLPKDRFSAERLKGVDSTLKIQPAKLEDSAVYLCASSPLRRTGDFPDTQYFGPGTRLTVL.

The J gene is TRBJ2-7, the V gene TRBV11-2; no DNA is available, so the TRBD2 call from TCRdb remains unchecked. Germline CDR1 is SGHAT and CDR2 is FQNNGV. The CDR3 loop spans 13 amino acids. CDR3 region: CASSPTRGYEQYF.

The V and J genes are TRBV27 and TRBJ2-5; TCRdb reports TRBD1, a call that lacks DNA to check it against. The CDR3 has 16 amino acids. Germline values: CDR1 MNHEY, CDR2 SMNVEV (reference sequence). The CDR3 region is CASRESGGSYQETQYF.

The V gene is TRBV7-6, the J gene TRBJ2-5; TCRdb designates TRBD2, a call that cannot be tested without DNA. The CDR3 has 15 amino acids. Germline CDR1 is SGHVS and CDR2 is FNYEAQ. The CDR3 reads CASSLVPGGRETQYF.

The chain uses TRBV6-2 or TRBV6-3 and TRBJ2-1. CDR1 is MNHEY and CDR2 is SVGEGT in the germline V gene. CDR3 length: 12 amino acids. CDR3 amino acids: CASSRRILEQFF.

The V call is TRBV5-4, the J call TRBJ2-1; checking the TCRdb D call of TRBD2 is not possible without DNA. Germline V gives CDR1 SGHNT, CDR2 YYREEE (reference sequence). The CDR3 contains 15 residues. The CDR3 loop reads CASNSGTSGINEQFF.

The chain recombines TRBV5-1 with TRBJ2-1; without DNA, the TCRdb call of TRBD1 cannot be checked. The CDR3 sequence is 19 residues long. Germline CDR1 and CDR2: SGHRS and YFSETQ. This chain's CDR3 is CASSLAFLIGAISYNEQFF. Complete variable domain (other parts from reference TRBV5-1 and TRBJ2-1): KAGVTQTPRYLIKTRGQQVTLSCSPISGHRSVSWYQQTPGQGLQFLFEYFSETQRNKGNFPGRFSGRQFSNSRSEMNVSTLELGDSALYLCASSLAFLIGAISYNEQFFGPGTRLTVL.

The V and J genes are TRBV5-1 and TRBJ1-5; the D gene TCRdb calls, TRBD1, cannot be checked with no DNA. This CDR3 has 16 amino acids. Germline loops: CDR1 SGHRS, CDR2 YFSETQ. The CDR3 sequence is CASKRGPGQGDQPQHF.

The genes are TRBV11-2 and TRBJ2-7. Germline CDR1 and CDR2: SGHAT and FQNNGV. This CDR3 comprises 12 residues. The CDR3 loop is CASSLGVGEQYF. The variable domain in full, with the rest retrieved from reference TRBV11-2 and TRBJ2-7, is EAGVAQSPRYKIIEKRQSVAFWCNPISGHATLYWYQQILGQGPKLLIQFQNNGVVDDSQLPKDRFSAERLKGVDSTLKIQPAKLEDSAVYLCASSLGVGEQYFGPGTRLTVT.

CDR3 region: CASSHTRQGVADTQYF. This rearrangement joins TRBV9 to TRBJ2-3; TCRdb's D call, TRBD1, is unchecked because there is no DNA. This CDR3 region has 16 residues. In germline, CDR1 is SGDLS, CDR2 YYNGEE.

This chain joins TRBV6-2 or TRBV6-3 and TRBJ2-7; TCRdb reports TRBD2, a call that lacks DNA to check it against. CDR3 length equals 16 residues. CDR1 and CDR2 from the germline V gene are MNHEY and SVGEGT. The CDR3 spells CASSHDLAESSYEQYF.

The J gene is TRBJ1-1, the V gene TRBV9. CDR1 is SGDLS and CDR2 is YYNGEE in the germline V gene. The CDR3 consists of 16 residues. This chain's CDR3 is CASSFYAEGWSAEAFF.

The rearrangement uses TRBV7-2 and TRBJ1-2; lacking DNA, the TRBD1 call made by TCRdb goes unchecked. CDR3 length equals 17 residues. The germline CDR1 and CDR2 sequences are SGHTA and FQGNSA. The CDR3 sequence is CASSFRDSYLVDSGYTF.

The rearrangement joins TRBV3-1 to TRBJ2-7. Germline V gives CDR1 LGHDT, CDR2 YNNKEL (reference sequence). The CDR3 is 12 amino acids. CDR3 amino acids: CASSHSNGEQYF.

The rearrangement joins TRBV29-1 to TRBJ1-2; TCRdb calls TRBD1, which cannot be checked without DNA. The CDR3 consists of 12 residues. Germline values: CDR1 SQVTM, CDR2 ANQGSEA. CDR3: CSVTGQGDGYTF.

The chain couples TRBV2 to TRBJ1-5; checking the TCRdb D call of TRBD1 is not possible without DNA. CDR1 is SNHLY and CDR2 is FYNNEI in the germline V gene. The CDR3 is 13 residues long. This CDR3 reads CASSVQGNQPQHF.

This chain joins TRBV3-1 and TRBJ2-3. CDR3 length equals 17 residues. Germline CDR1 is LGHDT and CDR2 is YNNKEL (reference sequence). CDR3: CASSKERRNPIADTQYF.

The gene calls are TRBV7-9 and TRBJ2-5; TCRdb reports TRBD1, a call that lacks DNA to check it against. Looked up from germline, CDR1 is SEHNR and CDR2 is FQNEAQ (reference sequence). The CDR3 is 16 amino acids. This CDR3 reads CASSSWGANKQETQYF.

This chain links TRBV20-1 with TRBJ2-5; the TCRdb call, TRBD2, lacks DNA for checking. The germline V gene has CDR1 DFQATT and CDR2 SNEGSKA (reference sequence). The CDR3 is 13 amino acids. The CDR3 loop is CSARRGRQETQYF.

J is TRBJ2-7 and V is TRBV5-1; there is no DNA to check the TCRdb D call of TRBD1. Per germline, CDR1 SGHRS and CDR2 YFSETQ. CDR3 length equals 15 residues. Here the CDR3 reads CASSPVGQGLYEQYF.